The present T cell receptor (beta chain) was sequenced within a study of cytomegalovirus exposure and HLA in healthy donors. Overall study context: The study's early data release held 75 million to 95 million unique TCRs from HLA-typed donors. The study, taken as a whole, reports: One cluster of highly shared sequence variants probably arose as a sequencing artifact.

Germline trimming cut 3 bases from V and 4 bases from J; bases unmatched to any gene: 8. This CDR3 has 16 residues. Per the germline V gene, CDR1 is PRHDT and CDR2 is FYEKMQ (reference sequence). PCR used 60 Vbeta primers and 13 Jbeta primers. The repertoire was sequenced with immunoSEQ multiplex PCR; TCRdb's copy has only in-frame clones and lacks some. The table lists about 62,000 clones, more than 75% of them singletons, with about 1.5% in the top ten. For this clone: The antigen is unknown.

Unrecorded immune exposures were likely, despite nominal health at sampling. The rearrangement uses TRBV13 and TRBJ2-1; TRBD1 agrees at 8 bases. The specimen sequenced was PBMCs. The sequence derives from a man younger than 35 in good health and CMV-seronegative. The CDR3 nucleotides read TGTGCCAGCAGCTTGGAGCAGGGGGCTCGGTACAATGAGCAGTTCTTC. Amino acid sequence: CASSLEQGARYNEQFF.